The clone carrying this T cell receptor (beta chain) came up many times. This sample was included in a study of tumor and adjacent non-tumor tissue in lung cancer. Study context: Patients comprised about eleven adenocarcinoma, a couple of squamous cell carcinoma and 1 small cell lung cancer.

A modified ARM-PCR protocol with three rounds of nested PCR amplified TCRbeta. TCRdb independently ran MiXCR on the multiplex PCR reads; one entry per CDR3 protein. This table holds around 66,000 distinct CDR3 sequences, 55% to 85% found once. The CDR3 consists of 13 residues. Germline CDR1 is SQVTM and CDR2 is ANQGSEA. Between the trimmed V and J ends, which lost 4 bases and 10 bases, there was a span of 16 bases. The template was RNA from unsorted bulk tissue. The V and J genes are TRBV29-1 and TRBJ2-2; tentatively, D is TRBD1 or TRBD2 (6 bases each). The sequence was collected from a man between 60 and 75 years old with non-small cell lung cancer. What was sequenced was lung tumor tissue. The CDR3 region has the DNA TGCAGCGTTGTGCTAACAGGGAGGAAGGAGCTGTTTTTT. Protein: CSVVLTGRKELFF.